The source of this T cell receptor (beta chain) is a study of CD8+CD57+ T cells in acquired aplastic anemia. Template material for TCR beta VDJ and CDR3 profiling consisted of genomic DNA. Each CDR3 protein gets one entry after TCRdb re-called the reads with MiXCR. This sample carries a few hundred thousand distinct CDR3 sequences, around 72% of them seen once, and the ten largest clones take 4%. The sample taken for sequencing was sorted CD4+, CD8+, or CD8+CD57+ T cells (not recorded which) from PBMCs. This clonotype was sampled from a human donor in good health, serving as a control.

The CDR3 DNA reads TGCGCCAGCACTGAAGATGCGGGGGGGACCCAGTACTTC. Its protein is CASTEDAGGTQYF. The chain uses TRBV4-3 and TRBJ2-5, with 8 nucleotides matching TRBD2. Looked up from germline, CDR1 is LGHNA and CDR2 is YSLEER. The CDR3 has 13 residues. Trimming took 7 bases from V and 7 from J; bases not matched to a gene: 8.